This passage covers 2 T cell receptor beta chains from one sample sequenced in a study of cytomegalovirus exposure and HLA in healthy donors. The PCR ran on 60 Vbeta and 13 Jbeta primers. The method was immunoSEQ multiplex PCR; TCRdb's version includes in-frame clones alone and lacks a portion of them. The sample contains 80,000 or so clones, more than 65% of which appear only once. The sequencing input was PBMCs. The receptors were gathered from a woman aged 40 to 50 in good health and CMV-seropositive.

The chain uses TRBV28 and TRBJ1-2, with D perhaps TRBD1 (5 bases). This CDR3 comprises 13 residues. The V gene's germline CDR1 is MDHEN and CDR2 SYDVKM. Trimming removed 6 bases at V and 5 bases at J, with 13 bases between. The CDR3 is CASSTDTAYGYTF. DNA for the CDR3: TGTGCCAGCAGCACGGACACCGCTTATGGCTACACCTTC.

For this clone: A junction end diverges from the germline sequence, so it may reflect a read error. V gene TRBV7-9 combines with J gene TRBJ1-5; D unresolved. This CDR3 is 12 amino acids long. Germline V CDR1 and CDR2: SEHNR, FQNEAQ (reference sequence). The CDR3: CSSSLDRQPQHF. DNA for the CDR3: TGTTCCAGCAGCTTAGATCGGCAGCCCCAGCATTTT.